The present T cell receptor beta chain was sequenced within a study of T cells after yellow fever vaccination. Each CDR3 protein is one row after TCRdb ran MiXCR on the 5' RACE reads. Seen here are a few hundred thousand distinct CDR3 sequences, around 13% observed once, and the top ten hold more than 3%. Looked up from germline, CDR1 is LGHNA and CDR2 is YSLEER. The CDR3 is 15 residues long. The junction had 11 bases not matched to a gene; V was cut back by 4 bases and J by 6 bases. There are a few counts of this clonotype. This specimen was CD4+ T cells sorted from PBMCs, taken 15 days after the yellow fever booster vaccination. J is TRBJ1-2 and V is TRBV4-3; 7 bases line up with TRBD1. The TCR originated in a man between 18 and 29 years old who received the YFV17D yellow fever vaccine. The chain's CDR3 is CASSPNRGGAHGYTF. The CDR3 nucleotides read TGCGCCAGCAGCCCCAACCGAGGGGGCGCACATGGCTACACCTTC.